Listed below are T cell receptor beta chains from one sample, sequenced in a study of cytomegalovirus exposure and HLA in healthy donors. Assay used: immunoSEQ multiplex PCR; TCRdb lists only in-frame clones, some missing. The table records 130,000 or so clones, roughly four fifths of them present only once. The sample taken for sequencing was PBMCs. These receptors were collected from a man younger than 35 in good health and CMV-seropositive. Each CDR3 is given with its conserved first and last residue. The D gene is left open where the match is weak. Rows may omit the clone size; those that give it use once, few, many or a size class.

V	size	J	D	CDR3	DNA
TRBV6-5	-	TRBJ2-1	TRBD1	CASSRTGTDNEQFF	TGTGCCAGCAGTAGGACAGGGACCGACAATGAGCAGTTCTTC
TRBV4-1	-	TRBJ2-1	-	CASSQATGMNGQFF	TGCGCCAGCAGCCAAGCGACGGGTATGAATGGGCAGTTCTTC
TRBV5-1	-	TRBJ2-1	-	CASSPSAYNEQFF	TGCGCCAGCAGCCCTTCGGCCTACAATGAGCAGTTCTTC
TRBV5-6	-	TRBJ2-5	TRBD1	CASSSIPGGGKTQYF	TGTGCCAGCAGCTCCATCCCAGGGGGCGGGAAGACCCAGTACTTC
TRBV4-2	few	TRBJ2-3	TRBD2	CASSQSGGLSTDTQYF	TGTGCCAGCAGCCAATCGGGGGGGCTTTCCACAGATACGCAGTATTTT
TRBV7-2	-	TRBJ2-7	TRBD1	CASSLGGTGNSYEQYF	TGTGCCAGCAGCTTAGGAGGGACAGGGAACTCCTACGAGCAGTACTTC
TRBV28	-	TRBJ1-3	-	CASSLGQGSSGNTIYF	TGTGCCAGCAGTTTGGGGCAGGGGAGCTCTGGAAACACCATATATTTT
TRBV19	-	TRBJ2-3	-	CASSTSGPTTDTQYF	TGTGCCAGTAGTACAAGCGGCCCCACCACAGATACGCAGTATTTT
TRBV7-9	-	TRBJ2-5	-	CASSADLKQETQYF	TGTGCCAGCAGCGCCGACTTGAAACAAGAGACCCAGTACTTC
TRBV6-1	-	TRBJ1-5	TRBD1	CASSGGQGVGQPQHF	TGTGCCAGCAGCGGGGGACAGGGGGTAGGTCAGCCCCAGCATTTT
TRBV28	few	TRBJ1-4	TRBD1	CASRRVETGLEEKLFF	TGTGCCAGCAGGCGGGTCGAGACAGGGCTTGAGGAAAAACTGTTTTTT
TRBV18	-	TRBJ1-1	TRBD1	CASSLSKGAGAFF	TGTGCCAGCTCACTTTCAAAGGGGGCAGGGGCTTTCTTT
TRBV9	-	TRBJ2-7	-	CASSVDPGNEQYF	TGTGCCAGCAGCGTAGATCCGGGGAACGAGCAGTACTTC
TRBV11-2	-	TRBJ2-7	TRBD1	CASSFSLGTATYEQYF	TGTGCCAGCAGCTTTAGCCTCGGGACAGCTACCTACGAGCAGTACTTC
TRBV5-1	once	TRBJ2-7	TRBD1	CASSPGTGMDEQYF	TGCGCCAGCAGCCCGGGGACAGGGATGGACGAGCAGTACTTC
TRBV11-3	-	TRBJ2-7	-	CASSLVPAGEQYF	TGTGCCAGCAGCTTAGTTCCGGCGGGAGAGCAGTACTTC
TRBV2	-	TRBJ2-7	-	CASSEGNAIDYEQYF	TGTGCCAGCAGTGAAGGTAACGCAATCGATTACGAGCAGTACTTC
TRBV27	few	TRBJ2-7	TRBD2	CASSLLTSGRAGEQYF	TGTGCCAGCAGTTTATTAACTAGCGGGAGGGCCGGGGAGCAGTACTTC
TRBV5-6	-	TRBJ1-4	-	CASSFTGYNEKLFF	TGTGCCAGCAGCTTTACAGGGTATAATGAAAAACTGTTTTTT
TRBV15	-	TRBJ1-4	-	CATSRDLVDEKLFF	TGTGCCACCAGCAGAGATCTAGTCGATGAAAAACTGTTTTTT
TRBV28	few	TRBJ1-3	TRBD1	CASSTRDRLKEAGNTIYF	TGTGCCAGCAGTACTCGGGACAGACTAAAAGAAGCTGGAAACACCATATATTTT
TRBV2	-	TRBJ2-7	-	CASSDGGYEQYF	TGTGCCAGCAGTGATGGCGGATACGAGCAGTACTTC
TRBV7-9	-	TRBJ2-1	-	CASRTSGHSNEQFF	TGTGCCAGCAGGACTTCGGGACATTCCAATGAGCAGTTCTTC
TRBV14	-	TRBJ1-3	-	CASSQGGLKDSGNTIYF	TGTGCCAGCAGCCAAGGCGGGCTAAAGGATTCTGGAAACACCATATATTTT
TRBV9	few	TRBJ2-1	TRBD2	CASSVPSGDEQFF	TGTGCCAGCAGCGTCCCTAGCGGGGATGAGCAGTTCTTC
TRBV10-3	-	TRBJ1-5	TRBD1	CAISDEEGAQPQHF	TGTGCCATCAGTGATGAGGAGGGGGCTCAGCCCCAGCATTTT
TRBV6-5	-	TRBJ2-7	TRBD1	CASSYSRGRGSEQYF	TGTGCCAGCAGTTACTCGAGGGGCAGGGGGAGCGAGCAGTACTTC
TRBV6-7	-	TRBJ2-2	-	CASSSRNTGELFF	TGTGCCAGCAGTTCCAGGAACACCGGGGAGCTGTTTTTT
TRBV7-3	-	TRBJ1-1	TRBD1	CASSFNQGASEAFF	TGTGCCAGCAGCTTTAACCAGGGGGCCTCGGAAGCTTTCTTT
TRBV6-5	medium-sized	TRBJ1-2	TRBD1	CASSLTGGARGYTF	TGTGCCAGCAGTCTTACAGGGGGCGCGAGGGGCTACACCTTC
TRBV4-1	few	TRBJ1-4	-	CASSQVWGISGAELFF	TGCGCCAGCAGCCAAGTCTGGGGGATTTCGGGAGCGGAACTGTTTTTT
TRBV5-1	-	TRBJ2-6	-	CASSLVPGASGANVLTF	TGCGCCAGCAGCTTGGTGCCAGGGGCCTCTGGGGCCAACGTCCTGACTTTC
TRBV15	-	TRBJ1-5	-	CATSRTDSSNQPQHF	TGTGCCACCAGCAGAACTGACAGTAGCAATCAGCCCCAGCATTTT
TRBV5-1	once	TRBJ1-3	TRBD1	CASSLAPTGTETTGNTIYF	TGCGCCAGCAGCTTGGCCCCTACCGGGACAGAAACAACTGGAAACACCATATATTTT
TRBV19	-	TRBJ2-3	-	CASTTGGTDTQYF	TGTGCCAGCACTACGGGGGGCACGGATACGCAGTATTTT
TRBV7-6	-	TRBJ2-1	-	CASSSLIDEQFF	TGTGCCAGCAGCTCCCTTATAGATGAGCAGTTCTTC
TRBV28	-	TRBJ2-3	-	CASRLSDSPSTDTQYF	TGTGCCAGCAGATTGTCGGACAGCCCAAGCACAGATACGCAGTATTTT
TRBV5-4	-	TRBJ1-1	-	CASSLAVGLNTEAFF	TGTGCCAGCAGCTTGGCAGTGGGGCTCAACACTGAAGCTTTCTTT
TRBV6-7	once	TRBJ1-3	-	CARDRRFTGPSGNTIYF	TGTGCCAGGGATCGCCGATTCACAGGCCCCTCTGGAAACACCATATATTTT
TRBV28	once	TRBJ2-3	-	CASSLDTTDTQYF	TGTGCCAGCAGTCTGGACACCACAGATACGCAGTATTTT
TRBV2	few	TRBJ1-4	TRBD1	CASSEKRGPVSEKLFF	TGTGCCAGCAGTGAAAAAAGGGGGCCTGTCAGTGAAAAACTGTTTTTT